The sequence of this TCR beta chain was determined in a study of blood T cell repertoires in COVID-19. This CDR3 is 10 amino acids long. Germline CDR1 is LNHNV and CDR2 is YYDKDF (reference sequence). Data came from immunoSEQ multiplex PCR; TCRdb stores just in-frame clones and leaves some out. This sample yields 150,000 to 200,000 clones, of which 87% are seen a single time; approximately 12% belongs to the top ten. The chain carries TRBV15 and TRBJ2-7; 9 bases are a match to TRBD1. What was sequenced was peripheral blood. The origin of this receptor is a woman in her 70s with COVID-19, enrolled during active disease. DNA for the CDR3: TGTGCCACCAGCAGAGGGACAGGGGAAGTC. Protein sequence: CATSRGTGEV.